This entry lists 19 T cell receptor beta chains sequenced from one sample in a study of cytomegalovirus exposure and HLA in healthy donors (dated by TCRdb to 2015 to 2018). Receptor amplification or capture employed the immunoSEQ multiplex PCR assay. For the multiplex PCR, a mixture combining 60 forward primers for TCR Vbeta segments and 13 reverse primers for TCR Jbeta segments was used. TCRdb holds this immuneACCESS table with in-frame rearrangements only. Some clones are missing; in checked studies, unresolved V genes explain under half, and the rest has no known cause. This sample is represented by around 100,000 clones; about 70% of them were singletons. The ten largest make up around 5% of the sample. Specimen: PBMCs. The receptors come from a man aged 30 to 45 in good health and CMV-seropositive.

The chain recombines TRBV5-4 with TRBJ2-5; perhaps TRBD2 as D (6 bases). The germline gives CDR1 SGHNT, CDR2 YYREEE (reference sequence). The CDR3 contains 13 residues. Trimming left V 4 bases short and J 5 bases short, with 12 bases between. In DNA form, the CDR3 reads TGTGCCAGCAGCCGCGGGGCTCGGGAGACCCAGTACTTC. Translation: CASSRGARETQYF.

The rearrangement uses TRBV11-3 and TRBJ2-2, with D unresolved. Looked up from germline, CDR1 is SGHNT and CDR2 is YENEEA. The CDR3 totals 15 residues. Trimming left V 3 bases short and J 4 bases short, with 12 bases between. The DNA of the CDR3 is TGTGCCAGCAGCTTCAGAACTGGCGGCACCGGGGAGCTGTTTTTT. This gives the protein CASSFRTGGTGELFF.

The chain links TRBV6-5 to TRBJ2-5; D ambiguous. The J call could be wrong; TRBJ2-7 is a better fit for the DNA end. The CDR3 consists of 14 residues. CDR1 is MNHEY and CDR2 is SVGAGI in the germline V gene. CDR3 loop: CASSKVISPYEQYF. In DNA form, the CDR3 reads TGTGCCAGCTCTAAAGTAATTTCCCCCTACGAGCAGTACTTC.

This chain links TRBV19 with TRBJ1-2; D is perhaps TRBD1 (5 bases). The CDR3 consists of 10 residues. V lost 8 bases to trimming and J lost 8 bases, with 9 bases between them. Germline V gives CDR1 LNHDA, CDR2 SQIVND (reference sequence). The CDR3 region has the DNA TGTGCCAGTGGGGCCGGAGGCTACACCTTC. As protein: CASGAGGYTF.

J is TRBJ2-3 and V is TRBV10-1; the D gene is possibly TRBD2 (5 bases). V lost 2 bases, J lost 6 bases, and 18 bases lay in between. Germline V gives CDR1 WNHNN, CDR2 SYGVQD (reference sequence). The CDR3 extends over 16 amino acids. In DNA form, the CDR3 reads TGCGCCAGCAGTGAGACGGGCCGGGGAAGGGTGGATACGCAGTATTTT. Protein product: CASSETGRGRVDTQYF.

The V call is TRBV14, the J call TRBJ2-7, with 9 bases identical to TRBD2. Germline V gives CDR1 SGHDN, CDR2 FVKESK. Trimming removed 1 base from V and 4 bases from J; junction bases left unmatched: 11. This CDR3 spans 17 amino acids. The CDR3: CASSQVAGRGGQYEQYF. In DNA form, the CDR3 reads TGTGCCAGCAGCCAAGTTGCCGGGCGGGGGGGCCAATACGAGCAGTACTTC.

The V call is TRBV25-1, the J call TRBJ1-1, with D possibly matching TRBD1 (6 bases). CDR1 and CDR2 from the germline V gene are MGHDK and SYGVNS. The CDR3 length is 15 residues. The V gene lost 1 base and the J gene lost 8 bases, with 17 bases spanning the gap. CDR3: CASSEFDRNGAEAFF. CDR3 nucleotide sequence: TGTGCCAGCAGTGAATTCGACAGGAACGGGGCGGAAGCTTTCTTT.

The genes are TRBV7-9 and TRBJ1-1; D unresolved. The CDR3 consists of 16 residues. Per germline, CDR1 SEHNR and CDR2 FQNEAQ (reference sequence). Trimming removed 4 bases from V and 0 bases from J, with 15 bases in between. CDR3 DNA sequence: TGTGCCAGCAGCTATCGGCCGCAGACTATGAACACTGAAGCTTTCTTT. Translating it yields CASSYRPQTMNTEAFF.

The rearrangement uses TRBV4-1 and TRBJ2-7, with D hard to call. CDR1 is MGHRA, CDR2 YSYEKL, per germline. The CDR3 covers 13 residues. V shed 0 bases and J shed 7 bases, with 10 bases lying between them. In nucleotides, the CDR3 is TGCGCCAGCAGCCAAGAAGGCGGTCGGGAGCAGTACTTC. Its translation is CASSQEGGREQYF.

The rearrangement joins TRBV4-3 to TRBJ2-3; 15 bases map to TRBD2. CDR1 is LGHNA, CDR2 YSLEER, per germline. With 0 bases clipped from V and 4 bases from J, the junction kept 5 bases outside the gene matches. CDR3 length: 18 amino acids. This chain's CDR3 is CASSQDLGLAGGADTQYF. The DNA for the CDR3 is TGCGCCAGCAGCCAAGATCTGGGACTAGCGGGGGGAGCAGATACGCAGTATTTT.

The chain joins TRBV6-1 to TRBJ2-7, with TRBD1 matching over 12 bases. The germline V gene has CDR1 MNHNS and CDR2 SASEGT. J was trimmed by 5 bases and V by 4 bases; bases with no gene match: 9. The CDR3 loop spans 16 amino acids. CDR3 loop: CASSGTPGQGANEQYF. The CDR3 nucleotides are TGTGCCAGCAGTGGGACCCCGGGACAGGGGGCAAACGAGCAGTACTTC.

This clone has just a few counts. The rearrangement joins TRBV10-3 to TRBJ2-1; TRBD2 aligns across 7 bases. The CDR3 has 14 amino acids. Germline V gives CDR1 ENHRY, CDR2 SYGVKD. V lost 6 bases and J lost 5; bases outside the gene matches: 7. CDR3 coding DNA: TGTGCCATCAGAATAGCGGGTTCACACAATGAGCAGTTCTTC. Protein sequence: CAIRIAGSHNEQFF.

The chain combines TRBV13 with TRBJ2-1; no clear D gene. Trimming cost V 3 bases and J 0 bases, with 9 bases left between them. The CDR3 extends over 15 amino acids. Germline CDR1 reads PRHDT; CDR2 reads FYEKMQ (reference sequence). CDR3 nucleotides: TGTGCCAGCAGCTTTAAAACGAGCTCCTACAATGAGCAGTTCTTC. Protein product: CASSFKTSSYNEQFF.

The DNA for the CDR3 is TGTGCCAGTAGTATAGCCGCGGACGAGCAGTACTTC. Protein: CASSIAADEQYF. The rearrangement links TRBV19 to TRBJ2-7; no reliable D call. V dropped 1 base and J dropped 5 bases, with 6 bases sitting between them. The CDR3 totals 12 residues. From germline, CDR1 is LNHDA and CDR2 SQIVND (reference sequence).

The chain is built from TRBV27 and TRBJ1-2; D possibly corresponds to TRBD1 (6 bases). This CDR3 contains 13 residues. The germline V gene encodes CDR1 MNHEY and CDR2 SMNVEV (reference sequence). V was shortened by 6 bases and J by 5 bases, with 13 bases between the two germline ends. CDR3 amino acids: CASRPQGGYGYTF. The CDR3 coding sequence is TGTGCCAGCAGGCCACAGGGCGGTTATGGCTACACCTTC.

The chain couples TRBV14 to TRBJ2-5, with 8 positions matching TRBD1. Germline V CDR1 and CDR2: SGHDN, FVKESK. CDR3 size: 17 residues. J gave up 1 base and V 5 bases, and 12 bases lay outside the gene matches. The CDR3 is CASSRPLTGVLQETQYF. CDR3 DNA sequence: TGTGCCAGCAGCAGACCTCTGACAGGGGTTCTCCAAGAGACCCAGTACTTC. The variable domain in full, with the rest retrieved from reference TRBV14 and TRBJ2-5, is EAGVTQFPSHSVIEKGQTVTLRCDPISGHDNLYWYRRVMGKEIKFLLHFVKESKQDESGMPNNRFLAERTGGTYSTLKVQPAELEDSGVYFCASSRPLTGVLQETQYFGPGTRLLVL.

The rearrangement links TRBV9 to TRBJ2-1; unclear D gene. The V end was cut by 2 bases, the J end by 4 bases, with 10 bases between. Germline values: CDR1 SGDLS, CDR2 YYNGEE. The CDR3 runs to 14 residues. The DNA for the CDR3 is TGTGCCAGCAGCGTTCTTGGTACTTACAATGAGCAGTTCTTC. It codes for CASSVLGTYNEQFF.

The CDR3 sequence is CSVEDWSGGKETQYF. The CDR3 DNA follows: TGCAGCGTTGAAGATTGGAGCGGGGGTAAGGAGACCCAGTACTTC. This chain connects TRBV29-1 to TRBJ2-5; TRBD2 matches 8 bases. The CDR3 loop spans 15 amino acids. Germline trimming cut 0 bases from V and 5 bases from J; bases unmatched to any gene: 8. Germline values: CDR1 SQVTM, CDR2 ANQGSEA.

A remark on this clone: With a much larger clone just one base away, this may be a read error. The V and J genes are TRBV11-2 and TRBJ1-2; D not resolved. There are 13 residues in the CDR3. CDR1 is SGHAT, CDR2 FQNNGV, per germline. The V gene lost 3 bases and the J gene lost 0 bases, with 5 bases spanning the gap. CDR3: CASSLDSNYGYTF. For the CDR3, the DNA is TGTGCCAGCAGCTTGGACTCTAACTATGGCTACACCTTC.